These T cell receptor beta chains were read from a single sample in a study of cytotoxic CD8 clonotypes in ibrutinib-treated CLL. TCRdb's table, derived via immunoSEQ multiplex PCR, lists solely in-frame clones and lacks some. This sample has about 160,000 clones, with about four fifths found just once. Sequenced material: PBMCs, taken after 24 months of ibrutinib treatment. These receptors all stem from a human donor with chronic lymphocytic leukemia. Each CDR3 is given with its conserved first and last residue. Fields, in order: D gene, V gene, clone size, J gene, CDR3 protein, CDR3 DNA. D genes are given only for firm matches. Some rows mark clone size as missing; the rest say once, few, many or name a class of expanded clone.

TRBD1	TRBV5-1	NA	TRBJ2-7	CASSLYWTGGDEQYF	TGCGCCAGCAGCTTGTATTGGACAGGGGGTGACGAGCAGTACTTC
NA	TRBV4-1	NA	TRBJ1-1	CASSRPGETEAFF	TGCGCCAGCAGCCGACCAGGGGAAACTGAAGCTTTCTTT
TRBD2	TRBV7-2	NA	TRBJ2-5	CASSLEIGRAETQYF	TGTGCCAGCAGCTTGGAGATCGGGAGGGCGGAGACCCAGTACTTC
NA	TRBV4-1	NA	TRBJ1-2	CASSQDWSTLRGGYTF	TGCGCCAGCAGCCAAGATTGGAGTACCTTAAGGGGTGGCTACACCTTC
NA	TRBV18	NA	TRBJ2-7	CASSPGTGPSYEQYF	TGTGCCAGCTCACCAGGAACCGGGCCCTCCTACGAGCAGTACTTC
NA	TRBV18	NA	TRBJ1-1	CASSPQGYTEAFF	TGTGCCAGCTCACCTCAGGGGTACACTGAAGCTTTCTTT
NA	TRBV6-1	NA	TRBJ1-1	CASSRQELSRGEAFF	TGTGCCAGCAGTAGACAGGAACTATCTCGAGGTGAAGCTTTCTTT
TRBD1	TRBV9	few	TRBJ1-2	CASSPLFVGGQGNGYTF	TGTGCCAGCAGCCCCCTCTTTGTTGGGGGACAGGGAAATGGCTACACCTTC
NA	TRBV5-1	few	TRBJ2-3	CASSLSWGADTQYF	TGCGCCAGCAGCCTCTCTTGGGGGGCAGATACGCAGTATTTT
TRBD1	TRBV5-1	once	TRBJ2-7	CASSFGAGGTYEQYF	TGCGCCAGCAGCTTTGGGGCAGGGGGTACCTACGAGCAGTACTTC
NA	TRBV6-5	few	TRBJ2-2	CASSWGGTGELFF	TGTGCCAGCAGTTGGGGCGGCACCGGGGAGCTGTTTTTT
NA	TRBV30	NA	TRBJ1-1	CAWTPLVPEAFF	TGTGCCTGGACGCCCCTAGTTCCAGAAGCTTTCTTT
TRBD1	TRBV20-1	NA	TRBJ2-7	CSASGGQGLNF	TGCAGTGCTAGTGGGGGACAGGGTCTAAACTTC
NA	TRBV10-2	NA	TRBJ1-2	CASRGLQVLGYTF	TGCGCCAGCAGGGGATTACAGGTTTTAGGCTACACCTTC
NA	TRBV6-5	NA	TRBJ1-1	CASSRRGRKNTEAFF	TGTGCCAGCAGCCGCAGGGGCCGGAAGAACACTGAAGCTTTCTTT
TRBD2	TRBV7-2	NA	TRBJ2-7	CASSPGLDYEQYF	TGTGCCAGCAGCCCGGGACTAGACTACGAGCAGTACTTC
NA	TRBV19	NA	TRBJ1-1	CASSISGTNTEAFF	TGTGCCAGTAGTATATCAGGGACGAACACTGAAGCTTTCTTT
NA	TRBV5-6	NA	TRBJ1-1	CASSTQGMRVLATEAFF	TGTGCCAGCAGTACACAGGGTATGCGAGTTTTGGCCACTGAAGCTTTCTTT
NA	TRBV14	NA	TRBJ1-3	CASSQTPGPHSGNTIYF	TGTGCCAGCAGCCAAACGCCGGGACCGCACTCTGGAAACACCATATATTTT
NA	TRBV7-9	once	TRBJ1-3	CASSLASTENTIYF	TGTGCCAGCAGCTTAGCTAGTACAGAAAACACCATATATTTT
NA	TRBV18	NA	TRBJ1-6	CASSPRDKGLMPPLHF	TGTGCCAGCTCACCACGAGACAAGGGGCTAATGCCACCCCTCCACTTT
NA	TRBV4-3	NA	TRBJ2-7	CASSQELQNWGPYYEQYF	TGCGCCAGCAGCCAAGAGTTACAAAACTGGGGACCATACTACGAGCAGTACTTC
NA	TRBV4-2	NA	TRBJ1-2	CASSQDHAYGYTF	TGTGCCAGCAGCCAAGATCATGCATATGGCTACACCTTC
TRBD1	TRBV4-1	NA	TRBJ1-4	CASSPLPGQFNEKLFF	TGCGCCAGCAGCCCGCTACCGGGACAGTTTAATGAAAAACTGTTTTTT
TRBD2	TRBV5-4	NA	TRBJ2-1	CASSVKRGEHNEQFF	TGTGCCAGCAGCGTCAAACGGGGGGAACACAATGAGCAGTTCTTC
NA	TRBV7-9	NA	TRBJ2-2	CASSLVRSQNTGELFF	TGTGCCAGCAGCTTAGTCAGGAGCCAGAACACCGGGGAGCTGTTTTTT
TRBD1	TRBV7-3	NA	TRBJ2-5	CASSPGTGTTETQYF	TGTGCCAGCAGCCCGGGGACAGGGACTACCGAGACCCAGTACTTC
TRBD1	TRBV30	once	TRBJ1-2	CAWSLGTGLLYGYTF	TGTGCCTGGAGTTTGGGGACAGGCCTACTCTATGGCTACACCTTC